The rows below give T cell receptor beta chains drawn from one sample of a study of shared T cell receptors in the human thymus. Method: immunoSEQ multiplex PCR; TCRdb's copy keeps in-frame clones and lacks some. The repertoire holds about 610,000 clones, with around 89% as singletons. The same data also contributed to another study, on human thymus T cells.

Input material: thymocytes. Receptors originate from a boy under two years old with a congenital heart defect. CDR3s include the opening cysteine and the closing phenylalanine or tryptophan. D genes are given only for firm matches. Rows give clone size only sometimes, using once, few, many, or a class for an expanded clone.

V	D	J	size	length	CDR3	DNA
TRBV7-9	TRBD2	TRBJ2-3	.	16	CASSARTSGITDTQYF	TGTGCCAGCAGCGCCCGGACTAGCGGGATCACAGATACGCAGTATTTT
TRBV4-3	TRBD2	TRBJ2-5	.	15	CASSQDSGLEETQYF	TGCGCCAGCAGCCAGGATTCGGGACTAGAAGAGACCCAGTACTTC
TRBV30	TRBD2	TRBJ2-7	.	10	CAGGDYEQYF	TGTGCTGGGGGGGATTACGAGCAGTACTTC
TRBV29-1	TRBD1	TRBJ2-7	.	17	CSVKTGVGITKTYEQYF	TGCAGCGTTAAGACAGGGGTCGGAATAACGAAAACCTACGAGCAGTACTTC
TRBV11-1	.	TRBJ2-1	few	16	CASATETGSSYNEQFF	TGTGCCAGCGCCACAGAGACAGGCAGCTCCTACAATGAGCAGTTCTTC
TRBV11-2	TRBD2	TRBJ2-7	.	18	CASSLVGSSAGAPLEQYF	TGTGCCAGCAGCTTAGTAGGGAGTTCGGCGGGAGCCCCCCTCGAGCAGTACTTC
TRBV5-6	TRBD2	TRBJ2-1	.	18	CASSPPRGAGGPYNEQFF	TGTGCCAGCAGCCCCCCTCGGGGGGCGGGAGGTCCCTACAATGAGCAGTTCTTC
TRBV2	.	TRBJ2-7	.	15	CASRGRTYRSYEQYF	TGTGCCAGCAGAGGGAGAACCTATCGCTCCTACGAGCAGTACTTC
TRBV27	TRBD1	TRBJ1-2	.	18	CASSPCGTGGAGNYGYTF	TGTGCCAGCAGTCCCTGCGGGACAGGGGGCGCGGGTAACTATGGCTACACCTTC
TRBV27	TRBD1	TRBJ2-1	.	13	CASSLDRANEQFF	TGTGCCAGCAGTTTGGACAGGGCCAATGAGCAGTTCTTC
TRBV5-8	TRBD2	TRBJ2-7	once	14	CASSYIAGGDEQYF	TGTGCCAGCAGCTACATAGCGGGAGGAGACGAGCAGTACTTC
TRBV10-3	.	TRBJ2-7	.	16	CAISGGGWQVPGEQYF	TGTGCCATCAGTGGAGGGGGATGGCAGGTCCCAGGCGAGCAGTACTTC
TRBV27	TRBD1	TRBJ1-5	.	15	CASSLQGGGNQPQHF	TGTGCCAGCAGTTTACAGGGGGGTGGCAATCAGCCCCAGCATTTT
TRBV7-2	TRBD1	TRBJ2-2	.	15	CASSSRQGNTGELFF	TGTGCCAGCAGCTCTCGACAGGGGAACACCGGGGAGCTGTTTTTT
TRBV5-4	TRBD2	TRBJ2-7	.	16	CASSPAGGRRSYEQYF	TGTGCCAGCAGCCCGGCGGGGGGACGTCGATCCTACGAGCAGTACTTC
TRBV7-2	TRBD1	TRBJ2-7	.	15	CASSSRAGGSYEQYF	TGTGCCAGCAGCTCCCGGGCAGGGGGCTCCTACGAGCAGTACTTC
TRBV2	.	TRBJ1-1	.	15	CASSEGIGENTEAFF	TGTGCCAGCAGTGAAGGGATAGGGGAGAACACTGAAGCTTTCTTT
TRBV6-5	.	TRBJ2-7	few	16	CASSYPLAGTGYEQYF	TGTGCCAGCAGTTACCCGCTTGCGGGAACGGGTTACGAGCAGTACTTC
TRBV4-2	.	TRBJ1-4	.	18	CASSQERKRGMTNEKLFF	TGTGCCAGCAGCCAAGAGCGTAAAAGGGGTATGACTAATGAAAAACTGTTTTTT
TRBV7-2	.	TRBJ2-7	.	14	CASTREEGSDEQYF	TGTGCCAGCACTCGAGAAGAGGGTTCGGACGAGCAGTACTTC
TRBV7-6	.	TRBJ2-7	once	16	CASSSDTGRALDEQYF	TGTGCCAGCAGCTCCGACACAGGGAGGGCCCTCGACGAGCAGTACTTC
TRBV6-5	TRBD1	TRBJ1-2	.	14	CASTGTGGNYGYTF	TGTGCCAGCACCGGGACAGGGGGCAACTATGGCTACACCTTC
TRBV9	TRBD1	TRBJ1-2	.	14	CASSVDGTDYGYTF	TGTGCCAGCAGCGTAGATGGGACAGACTATGGCTACACCTTC
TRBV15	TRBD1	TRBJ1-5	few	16	CATSRCYRGRDQPQHF	TGTGCCACCAGCAGATGCTACAGGGGGCGCGACCAGCCCCAGCATTTT
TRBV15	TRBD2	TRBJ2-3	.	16	CATSKETSGSADTQYF	TGTGCCACCAGCAAGGAGACTAGCGGGAGTGCAGATACGCAGTATTTT
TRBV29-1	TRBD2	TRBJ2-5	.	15	CSVGPRAGVSETQYF	TGCAGCGTTGGGCCCAGAGCGGGAGTGTCAGAGACCCAGTACTTC
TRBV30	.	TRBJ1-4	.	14	CAWSDRGLGEKLFF	TGTGCCTGGAGTGACCGGGGGTTAGGTGAAAAACTGTTTTTT
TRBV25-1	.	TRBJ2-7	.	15	CASSTGGGRGYEQYF	TGTGCCAGCAGCACTGGGGGCGGGAGAGGTTACGAGCAGTACTTC
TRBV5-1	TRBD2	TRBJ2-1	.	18	CASSLRLGGQSSYNEQFF	TGCGCCAGCAGCTTGAGGTTGGGAGGGCAGAGCTCCTACAATGAGCAGTTCTTC
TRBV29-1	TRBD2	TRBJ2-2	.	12	CRGGWNTGELFF	TGCAGGGGGGGGTGGAACACCGGGGAGCTGTTTTTT
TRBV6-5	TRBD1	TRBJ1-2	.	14	CASSYSGRGHGYTF	TGTGCCAGCAGTTACTCTGGCAGGGGGCATGGCTACACCTTC
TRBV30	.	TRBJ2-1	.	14	CAWMKPVSYNEQFF	TGTGCCTGGATGAAGCCTGTCTCCTACAATGAGCAGTTCTTC
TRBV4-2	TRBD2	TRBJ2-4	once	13	CASSRGGKNIQYF	TGTGCCAGCAGCCGGGGGGGGAAAAACATTCAGTACTTC
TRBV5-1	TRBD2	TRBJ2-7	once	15	CASSLVGGGPHEQYF	TGCGCCAGCAGCTTGGTGGGGGGAGGGCCCCACGAGCAGTACTTC
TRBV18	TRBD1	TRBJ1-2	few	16	CASSPWGTGATYGYTF	TGTGCCAGCTCACCATGGGGGACAGGCGCAACTTATGGCTACACCTTC
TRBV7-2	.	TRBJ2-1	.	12	CASSPGRSEQFF	TGTGCCAGCAGCCCCGGGAGAAGTGAGCAGTTCTTC
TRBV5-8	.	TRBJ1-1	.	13	CASSFAGYTEAFF	TGTGCCAGCAGCTTTGCAGGGTACACTGAAGCTTTCTTT
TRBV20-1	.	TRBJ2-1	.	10	CSARRSEQFF	TGCAGTGCTAGGAGGAGTGAGCAGTTCTTC
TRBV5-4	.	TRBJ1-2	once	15	CASSLGRHSVYGYTF	TGTGCCAGCAGCTTAGGCAGACATTCCGTCTATGGCTACACCTTC
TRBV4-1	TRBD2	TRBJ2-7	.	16	CASSPRPLAGGYEQYF	TGCGCCAGCAGCCCCCGACCACTAGCGGGAGGCTACGAGCAGTACTTC
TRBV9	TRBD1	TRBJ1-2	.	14	CASSLRTGKDGYTF	TGTGCCAGCAGCTTGCGGACAGGGAAGGATGGCTACACCTTC
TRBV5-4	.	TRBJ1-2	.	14	CASSLDSVNYGYTF	TGTGCCAGCAGCTTGGATTCGGTTAACTATGGCTACACCTTC
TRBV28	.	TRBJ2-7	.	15	CASSLKRSGVYEQYF	TGTGCCAGCAGTTTAAAAAGGTCAGGGGTTTACGAGCAGTACTTC
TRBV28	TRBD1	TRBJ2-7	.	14	CASSPRQGTYEQYF	TGTGCCAGCAGTCCTCGACAGGGAACCTACGAGCAGTACTTC
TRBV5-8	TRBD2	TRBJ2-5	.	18	CASSCAPGLAALQETQYF	TGTGCCAGCAGTTGTGCTCCGGGACTAGCGGCCCTCCAAGAGACCCAGTACTTC
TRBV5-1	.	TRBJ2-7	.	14	CASSHRQNSYEQYF	TGCGCCAGCAGCCACCGACAGAATTCCTACGAGCAGTACTTC
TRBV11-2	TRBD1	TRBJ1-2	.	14	CASSHGQGAFGYTF	TGTGCCAGCAGCCACGGACAGGGGGCGTTTGGCTACACCTTC
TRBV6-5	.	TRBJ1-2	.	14	CASSYSSDLLDYTF	TGTGCCAGCAGTTACTCGTCGGATTTACTAGACTACACCTTC
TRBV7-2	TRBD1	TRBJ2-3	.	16	CASSPGQAFRTDTQYF	TGTGCCAGCAGCCCAGGACAGGCCTTCCGCACAGATACGCAGTATTTT
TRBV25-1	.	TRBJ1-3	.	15	CASSETGTRRNTIYF	TGTGCCAGCAGTGAGACCGGGACACGAAGGAACACCATATATTTT
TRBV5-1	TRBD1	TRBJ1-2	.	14	CASSTGQGSYGYTF	TGCGCCAGCAGCACGGGACAGGGTAGCTATGGCTACACCTTC
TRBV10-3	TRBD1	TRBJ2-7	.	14	CAIRGQGGTYEQYF	TGTGCCATCCGGGGACAGGGGGGCACCTACGAGCAGTACTTC
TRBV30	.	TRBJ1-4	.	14	CACQEAGTNEKLFF	TGTGCCTGCCAAGAGGCGGGGACTAATGAAAAACTGTTTTTT